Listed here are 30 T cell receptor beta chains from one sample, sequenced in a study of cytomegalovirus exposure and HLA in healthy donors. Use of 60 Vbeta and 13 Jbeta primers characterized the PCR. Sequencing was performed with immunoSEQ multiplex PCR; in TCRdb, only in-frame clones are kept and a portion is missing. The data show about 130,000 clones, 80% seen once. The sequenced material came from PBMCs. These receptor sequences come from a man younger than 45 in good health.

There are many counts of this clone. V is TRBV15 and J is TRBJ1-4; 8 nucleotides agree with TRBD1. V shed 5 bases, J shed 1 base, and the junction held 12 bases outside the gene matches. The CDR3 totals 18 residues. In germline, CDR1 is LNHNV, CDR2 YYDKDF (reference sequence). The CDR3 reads CATSDRTGMSRTNEKLFF. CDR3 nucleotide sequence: TGTGCCACCAGCGACCGGACAGGGATGTCTAGAACTAATGAAAAACTGTTTTTT.

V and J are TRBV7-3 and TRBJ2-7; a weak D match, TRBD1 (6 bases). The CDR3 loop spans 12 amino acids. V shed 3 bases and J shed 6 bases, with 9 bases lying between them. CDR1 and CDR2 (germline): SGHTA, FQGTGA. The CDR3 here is CASSFLQGEQYF. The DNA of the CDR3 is TGTGCCAGCAGCTTCCTACAGGGCGAGCAGTACTTC.

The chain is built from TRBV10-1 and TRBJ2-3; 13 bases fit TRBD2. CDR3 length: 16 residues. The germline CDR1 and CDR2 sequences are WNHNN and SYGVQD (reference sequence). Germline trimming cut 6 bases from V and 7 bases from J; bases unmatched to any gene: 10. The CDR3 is CASSPELAGGRNTQYF. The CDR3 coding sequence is TGCGCCAGCAGCCCCGAACTAGCGGGAGGGCGAAATACGCAGTATTTT.

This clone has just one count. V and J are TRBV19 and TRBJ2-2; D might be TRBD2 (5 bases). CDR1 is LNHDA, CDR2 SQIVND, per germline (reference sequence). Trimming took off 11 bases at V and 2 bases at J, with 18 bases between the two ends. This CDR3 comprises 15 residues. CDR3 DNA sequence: TGTGCCTGTACCTTGGCTAGCCCTAACACCGGGGAGCTGTTTTTT. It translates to CACTLASPNTGELFF.

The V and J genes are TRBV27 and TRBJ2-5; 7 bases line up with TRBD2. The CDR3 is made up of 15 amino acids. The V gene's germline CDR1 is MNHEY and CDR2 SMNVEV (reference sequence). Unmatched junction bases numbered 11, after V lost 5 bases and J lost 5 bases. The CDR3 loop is CASSRGVGLGETQYF. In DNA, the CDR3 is TGTGCCAGCAGTCGGGGGGTAGGTCTTGGGGAGACCCAGTACTTC.

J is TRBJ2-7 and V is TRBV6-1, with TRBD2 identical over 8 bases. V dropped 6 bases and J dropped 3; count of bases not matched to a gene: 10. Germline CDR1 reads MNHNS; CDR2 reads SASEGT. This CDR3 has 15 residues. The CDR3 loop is CASSPTYSGGYEQYF. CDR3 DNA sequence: TGTGCCAGCAGCCCCACTTACAGCGGGGGCTACGAGCAGTACTTC.

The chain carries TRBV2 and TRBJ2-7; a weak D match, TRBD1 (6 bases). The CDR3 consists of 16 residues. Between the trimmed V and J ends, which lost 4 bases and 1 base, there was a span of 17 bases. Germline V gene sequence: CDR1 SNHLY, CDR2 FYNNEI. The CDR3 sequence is CASSGASQGLSYEQYF. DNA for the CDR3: TGTGCCAGCAGTGGGGCTTCCCAGGGGCTTTCCTACGAGCAGTACTTC.

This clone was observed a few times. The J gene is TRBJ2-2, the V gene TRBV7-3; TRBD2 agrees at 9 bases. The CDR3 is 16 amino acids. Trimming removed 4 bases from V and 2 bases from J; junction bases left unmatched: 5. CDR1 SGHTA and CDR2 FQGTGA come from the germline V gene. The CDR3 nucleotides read TGTGCCAGCAGCTCTCGCGGGAGGGGAAACACCGGGGAGCTGTTTTTT. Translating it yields CASSSRGRGNTGELFF.

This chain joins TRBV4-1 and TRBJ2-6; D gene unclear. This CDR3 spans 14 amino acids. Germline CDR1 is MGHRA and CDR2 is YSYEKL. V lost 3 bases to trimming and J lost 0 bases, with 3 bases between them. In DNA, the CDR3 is TGCGCCAGCAGCCAGTACTCTGGGGCCAACGTCCTGACTTTC. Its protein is CASSQYSGANVLTF.

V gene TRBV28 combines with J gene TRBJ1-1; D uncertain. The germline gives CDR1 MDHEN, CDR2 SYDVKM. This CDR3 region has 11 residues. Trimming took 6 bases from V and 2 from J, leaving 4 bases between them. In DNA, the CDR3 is TGTGCCAGCAGCACTAACACTGAAGCTTTCTTT. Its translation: CASSTNTEAFF.

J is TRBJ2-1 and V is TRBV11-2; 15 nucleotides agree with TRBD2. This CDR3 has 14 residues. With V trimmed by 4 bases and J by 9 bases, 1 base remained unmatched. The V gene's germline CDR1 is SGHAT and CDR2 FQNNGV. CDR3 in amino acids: CASSWGLAGGEQFF. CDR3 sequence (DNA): TGTGCCAGCAGCTGGGGACTAGCGGGAGGTGAGCAGTTCTTC.

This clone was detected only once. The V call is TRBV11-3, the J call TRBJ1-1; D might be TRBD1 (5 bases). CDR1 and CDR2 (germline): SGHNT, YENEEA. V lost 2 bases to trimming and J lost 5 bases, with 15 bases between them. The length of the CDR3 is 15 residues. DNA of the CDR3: TGTGCCAGCAGCTTAAGCGGGCAGGGTGGGACTGAAGCTTTCTTT. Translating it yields CASSLSGQGGTEAFF.

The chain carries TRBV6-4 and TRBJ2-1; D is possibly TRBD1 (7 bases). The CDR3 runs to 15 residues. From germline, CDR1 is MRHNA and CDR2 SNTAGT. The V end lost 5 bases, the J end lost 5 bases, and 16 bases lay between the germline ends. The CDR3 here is CASSLTGEANNEQFF. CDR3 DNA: TGTGCCAGCAGTTTAACAGGGGAGGCGAACAATGAGCAGTTCTTC.

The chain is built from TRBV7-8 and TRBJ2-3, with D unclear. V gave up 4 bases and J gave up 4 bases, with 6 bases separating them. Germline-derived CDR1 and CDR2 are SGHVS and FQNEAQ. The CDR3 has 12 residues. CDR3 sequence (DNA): TGTGCCAGCAGCTCAGGCTCAGATACGCAGTATTTT. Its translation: CASSSGSDTQYF.

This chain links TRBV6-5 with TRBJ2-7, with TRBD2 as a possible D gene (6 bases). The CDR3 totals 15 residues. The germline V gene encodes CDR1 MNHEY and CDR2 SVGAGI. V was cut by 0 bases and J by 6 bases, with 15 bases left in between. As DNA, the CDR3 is TGTGCCAGCAGTTACTCGACCCGGGGGTTACTCGAGCAGTACTTC. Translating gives CASSYSTRGLLEQYF.

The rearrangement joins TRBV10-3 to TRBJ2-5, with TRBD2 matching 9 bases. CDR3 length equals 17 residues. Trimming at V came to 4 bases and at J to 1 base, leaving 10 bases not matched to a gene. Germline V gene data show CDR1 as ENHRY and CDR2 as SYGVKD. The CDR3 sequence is CAISGGGAPSIQETQYF. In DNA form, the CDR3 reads TGTGCCATCAGTGGCGGGGGGGCCCCGTCGATCCAAGAGACCCAGTACTTC.

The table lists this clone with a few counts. The CDR3 sequence: CAWSVRVTPRWSRAGGYNEQFF. Here the CDR3 DNA reads TGTGCCTGGAGTGTACGGGTTACCCCTCGTTGGTCTCGGGCGGGAGGGTACAATGAGCAGTTCTTC. The V and J genes are TRBV30 and TRBJ2-1; 9 positions agree with TRBD2. The ends lost 0 bases at V and 4 bases at J; junction bases unmatched: 25. The CDR3 has 22 residues. CDR1 is GTSNPN, CDR2 SVGIG, per germline (reference sequence).

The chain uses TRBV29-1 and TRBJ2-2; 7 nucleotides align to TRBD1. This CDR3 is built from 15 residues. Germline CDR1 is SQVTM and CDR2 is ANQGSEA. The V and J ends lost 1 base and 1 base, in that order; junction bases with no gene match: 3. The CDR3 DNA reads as TGCAGCGTTGAAGTTCGGACAGGGAACACCGGGGAGCTGTTTTTT. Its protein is CSVEVRTGNTGELFF.

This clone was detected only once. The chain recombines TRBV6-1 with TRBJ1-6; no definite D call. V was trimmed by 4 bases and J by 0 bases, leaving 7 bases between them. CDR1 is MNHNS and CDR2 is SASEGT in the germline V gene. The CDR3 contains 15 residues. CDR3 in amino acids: CASSASSSYNSPLHF. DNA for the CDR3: TGTGCCAGCAGTGCGTCGAGCTCCTATAATTCACCCCTCCACTTT.

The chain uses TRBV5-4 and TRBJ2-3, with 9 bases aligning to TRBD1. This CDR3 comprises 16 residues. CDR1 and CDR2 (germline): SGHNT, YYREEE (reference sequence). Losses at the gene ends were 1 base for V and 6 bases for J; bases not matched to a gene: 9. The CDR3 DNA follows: TGTGCCAGCAGCTTGCCTCCGGGACAGGGTAGGGATACGCAGTATTTT. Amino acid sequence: CASSLPPGQGRDTQYF.

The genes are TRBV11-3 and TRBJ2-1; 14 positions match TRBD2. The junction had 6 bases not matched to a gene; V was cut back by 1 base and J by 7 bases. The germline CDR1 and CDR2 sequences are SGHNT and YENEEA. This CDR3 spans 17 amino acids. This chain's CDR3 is CASSLGLAGGGRNEQFF. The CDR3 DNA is TGTGCCAGCAGCTTAGGACTAGCGGGAGGGGGTCGAAATGAGCAGTTCTTC.

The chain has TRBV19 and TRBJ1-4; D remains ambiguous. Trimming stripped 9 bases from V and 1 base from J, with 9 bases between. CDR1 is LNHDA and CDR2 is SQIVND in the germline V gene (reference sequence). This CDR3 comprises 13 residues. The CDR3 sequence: CASGEVTNEKLFF. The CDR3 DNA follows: TGTGCCAGCGGGGAGGTAACTAATGAAAAACTGTTTTTT.

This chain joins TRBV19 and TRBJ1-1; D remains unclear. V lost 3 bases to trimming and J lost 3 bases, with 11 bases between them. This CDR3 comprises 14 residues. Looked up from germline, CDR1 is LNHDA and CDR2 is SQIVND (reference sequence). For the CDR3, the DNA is TGTGCCAGTAGTATCCAGGAATTGGACACTGAAGCTTTCTTT. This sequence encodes CASSIQELDTEAFF.

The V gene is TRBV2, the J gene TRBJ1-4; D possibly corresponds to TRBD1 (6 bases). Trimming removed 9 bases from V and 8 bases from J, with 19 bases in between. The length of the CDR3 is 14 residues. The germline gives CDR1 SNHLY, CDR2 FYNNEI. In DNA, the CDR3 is TGTGCCAGTAGAAGGGGGTCCCCGCGGGAAAAACTGTTTTTT. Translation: CASRRGSPREKLFF.

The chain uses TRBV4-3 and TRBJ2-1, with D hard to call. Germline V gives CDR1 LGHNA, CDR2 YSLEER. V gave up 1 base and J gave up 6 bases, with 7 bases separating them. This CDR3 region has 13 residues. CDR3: CASSQVLRNEQFF. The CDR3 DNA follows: TGCGCCAGCAGCCAAGTTCTCCGCAATGAGCAGTTCTTC.

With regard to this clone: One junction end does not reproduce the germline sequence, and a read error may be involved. CDR3 nucleotides: TGTGCCAGCAGTTACGAGACAGGAATCTACTTC. Translated, it gives CASSYETGIYF. The chain uses TRBV6-5 and TRBJ1-2; perhaps TRBD1 as D (6 bases). This CDR3 is built from 11 residues. Looked up from germline, CDR1 is MNHEY and CDR2 is SVGAGI.

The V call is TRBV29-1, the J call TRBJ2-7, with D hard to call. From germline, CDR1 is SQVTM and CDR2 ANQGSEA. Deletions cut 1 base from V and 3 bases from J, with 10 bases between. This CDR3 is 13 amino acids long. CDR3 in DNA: TGCAGCGTTGAAGCGACGGCGGACTACGAGCAGTACTTC. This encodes CSVEATADYEQYF.

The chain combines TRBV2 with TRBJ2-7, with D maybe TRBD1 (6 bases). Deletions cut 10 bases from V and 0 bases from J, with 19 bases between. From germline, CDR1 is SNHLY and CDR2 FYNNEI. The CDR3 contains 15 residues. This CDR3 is CATTPGAGASYEQYF. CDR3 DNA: TGTGCCACCACTCCCGGGGCAGGGGCCTCCTACGAGCAGTACTTC.

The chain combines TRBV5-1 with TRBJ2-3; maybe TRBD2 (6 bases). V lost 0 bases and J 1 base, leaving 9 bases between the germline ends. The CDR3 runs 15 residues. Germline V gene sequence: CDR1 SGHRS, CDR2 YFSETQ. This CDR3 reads CASSLVTSRTDTQYF. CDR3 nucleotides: TGCGCCAGCAGCTTGGTTACTAGCCGCACAGATACGCAGTATTTT.

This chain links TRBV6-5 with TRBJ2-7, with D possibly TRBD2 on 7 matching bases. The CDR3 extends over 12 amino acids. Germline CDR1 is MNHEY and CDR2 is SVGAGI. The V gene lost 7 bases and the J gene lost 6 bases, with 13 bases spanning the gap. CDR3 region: CASTQGGGEQYF. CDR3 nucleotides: TGTGCCAGCACCCAGGGAGGGGGCGAGCAGTACTTC.